This T cell receptor beta chain comes out of a study of cytomegalovirus exposure and HLA in healthy donors. Trimming cost V 1 base and J 9 bases; bases outside gene matches: 4. The CDR3 runs 14 residues. Germline loops: CDR1 SGHTA, CDR2 FQGNSA. PCR primers comprised 60 Vbeta and 13 Jbeta primers. The data were produced by immunoSEQ multiplex PCR, yet TCRdb's version contains in-frame clones alone and is incomplete. The sample lists approximately 210,000 clones; 79% were seen once. The chain employs TRBV7-2 and TRBJ2-4, with TRBD2 identical over 9 bases. Sequencing used PBMCs. The sequence was obtained from a male donor in good health and CMV-seropositive. The CDR3 protein is CASSLGGGAGIQYF. CDR3 nucleotide sequence: TGTGCCAGCAGCTTAGGCGGGGGGGCAGGCATTCAGTACTTC.